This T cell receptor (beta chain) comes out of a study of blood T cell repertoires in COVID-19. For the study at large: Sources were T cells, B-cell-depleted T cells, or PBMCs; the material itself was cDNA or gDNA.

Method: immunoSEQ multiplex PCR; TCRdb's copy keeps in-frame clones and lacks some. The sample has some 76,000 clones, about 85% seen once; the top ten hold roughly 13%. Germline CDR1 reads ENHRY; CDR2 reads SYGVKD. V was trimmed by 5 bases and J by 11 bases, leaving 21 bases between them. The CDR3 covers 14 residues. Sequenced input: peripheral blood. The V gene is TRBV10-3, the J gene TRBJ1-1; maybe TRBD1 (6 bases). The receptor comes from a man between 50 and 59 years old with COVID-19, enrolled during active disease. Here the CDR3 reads CAISNRDKLEMAFF. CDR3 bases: TGTGCCATCAGTAACCGGGACAAATTAGAAATGGCTTTCTTT.